The 14 T cell receptor beta chains below were found in one sample sequenced in a study of shared clonotypes between healthy human individuals. Repertoires were generated with immunoSEQ multiplex PCR, while TCRdb's copy carries only in-frame clones and drops some. This table has more than 1.2 million clones, approximately 98.5% appearing once. The sequencing sample was made of naive CD4+ T cells sorted from blood. As for subset: CD45RA+ positively selected. Receptors originate from a man aged 25 to 40 in good health.

The chain combines TRBV18 with TRBJ2-7, with D maybe TRBD1 (5 bases). The V gene's germline CDR1 is KGHSH and CDR2 LQKENI. This CDR3 has 15 amino acids. The V end was cut by 1 base, the J end by 1 base, with 11 bases between. In nucleotides, the CDR3 is TGTGCCAGCTCACCACGGGGCGCAGTATCCTACGAGCAGTACTTC. Translating it yields CASSPRGAVSYEQYF.

The chain recombines TRBV7-6 with TRBJ2-1; TRBD2 matches 8 bases. J lost 10 bases, V lost 2 bases, and 10 bases had no gene match. The CDR3 contains 15 residues. Per the germline V gene, CDR1 is SGHVS and CDR2 is FNYEAQ. The CDR3 loop reads CASSLLSGRSSEQFF. In nucleotides, the CDR3 is TGTGCCAGCAGCTTACTGAGCGGGAGATCAAGCGAGCAGTTCTTC. The whole variable domain, remainder taken from reference TRBV7-6 and TRBJ2-1, is GAGVSQSPRYKVTKRGQDVALRCDPISGHVSLYWYRQALGQGPEFLTYFNYEAQQDKSGLPNDRFSAERPEGSISTLTIQRTEQRDSAMYRCASSLLSGRSSEQFFGPGTRLTVL.

The J gene is TRBJ2-7, the V gene TRBV28, with D possibly matching TRBD1 (6 bases). CDR1 MDHEN and CDR2 SYDVKM come from the germline V gene. CDR3 length equals 13 residues. Trimming removed 5 bases from V and 2 bases from J, with 10 bases in between. CDR3 in DNA: TGTGCCAGCAGTACACGGGACACCTACGAGCAGTACTTC. Translated: CASSTRDTYEQYF.

This clone was seen a single time. The chain is built from TRBV6-1 and TRBJ1-2, with D maybe TRBD1 (5 bases). V lost 3 bases, J lost 6 bases, and 11 bases lay in between. CDR1 is MNHNS and CDR2 is SASEGT in the germline V gene. The CDR3 is 13 amino acids. The CDR3 DNA sequence: TGTGCCAGCAGTGATAGGGGAATTCATGGCTACACCTTC. Its protein is CASSDRGIHGYTF.

The chain joins TRBV19 to TRBJ1-3; TRBD1 might be the D (6 bases). Trimming removed 5 bases at V and 2 bases at J, with 16 bases between. This CDR3 spans 16 amino acids. The germline V gene encodes CDR1 LNHDA and CDR2 SQIVND (reference sequence). CDR3 DNA sequence: TGTGCCAGTAGTCCCCGAGGCGGGGGGCCTGGAAACACCATATATTTT. Translation gives CASSPRGGGPGNTIYF.

The chain has TRBV29-1 and TRBJ2-7, with 7 positions matching TRBD2. Germline CDR1 is SQVTM and CDR2 is ANQGSEA. Unmatched junction bases numbered 8, after V lost 6 bases and J lost 0 bases. The CDR3 is made up of 14 amino acids. CDR3 nucleotides: TGCAGCGTAAGAGCGGGGTTGAGCTCCTACGAGCAGTACTTC. Protein sequence: CSVRAGLSSYEQYF.

The count of this clone is one. A junction end diverges from the germline sequence, so it may reflect a read error. J is TRBJ2-3 and V is TRBV6-5; 8 nucleotides line up with TRBD2. The CDR3 totals 15 residues. Germline V gene data show CDR1 as MNHEY and CDR2 as SVGAGI. The CDR3 DNA reads TGTGCCAGCAGGCCCACGGGGGGGGGAACAGATGCGCAGTATTTT. Its translation is CASRPTGGGTDAQYF.

This chain connects TRBV28 to TRBJ1-1; D gene ambiguous. The V end lost 2 bases, the J end lost 4 bases, and 8 bases lay between the germline ends. In germline, CDR1 is MDHEN, CDR2 SYDVKM. The CDR3 is 13 amino acids. The CDR3 here is CASSLDGVTEAFF. CDR3 DNA sequence: TGTGCCAGCAGTTTAGACGGAGTCACTGAAGCTTTCTTT.

This clone appeared a single time. The chain joins TRBV7-3 to TRBJ2-7, with 11 bases fitting TRBD1. The junction had 7 bases not matched to a gene; V was cut back by 2 bases and J by 7 bases. The CDR3 contains 15 residues. Germline V gene sequence: CDR1 SGHTA, CDR2 FQGTGA. The DNA of the CDR3 is TGTGCCAGCAGCTTATTCGGGACAGGGGGTGAGGAGCAGTACTTC. Protein sequence: CASSLFGTGGEEQYF.

This clone was detected only a few times. This sequence joins TRBV25-1 and TRBJ1-5, with D unclear. V lost 0 bases to trimming and J lost 6 bases, with 0 bases between them. The CDR3 loop spans 11 amino acids. Germline V gene lookup returns CDR1 MGHDK and CDR2 SYGVNS. CDR3 bases: TGTGCCAGCAGTGAATATCAGCCCCAGCATTTT. The encoded protein is CASSEYQPQHF.

The chain employs TRBV5-1 and TRBJ2-2; 7 nucleotides match TRBD2. The ends lost 3 bases at V and 1 base at J; junction bases unmatched: 6. The length of the CDR3 is 16 residues. Germline V gives CDR1 SGHRS, CDR2 YFSETQ. In nucleotides, the CDR3 is TGCGCCAGCAGCTCGAGACTAGCAAAGAACACCGGGGAGCTGTTTTTT. This translates into CASSSRLAKNTGELFF.

This chain connects TRBV2 to TRBJ2-2; D gene unclear. The CDR3 totals 12 residues. Germline V lookup: CDR1 SNHLY, CDR2 FYNNEI. Trimming took 4 bases from V and 6 from J, leaving 6 bases between them. The CDR3 here is CASSAVAGELFF. As DNA, the CDR3 is TGTGCCAGCAGTGCAGTGGCCGGGGAGCTGTTTTTT.

V is TRBV19 and J is TRBJ2-7; weak D call: TRBD1 (5 bases). CDR1 is LNHDA, CDR2 SQIVND, per germline (reference sequence). There are 12 residues in the CDR3. V was cut by 10 bases and J by 7 bases, with 17 bases left in between. Here the CDR3 DNA reads TGTGCCACCCTGGGGCCCACGTGGGAGCAGTACTTC. Encoded protein: CATLGPTWEQYF.

The CDR3 DNA reads as TGTGCCAGCAGTGTCCTTAACGAGCAGTACTTC. Residues: CASSVLNEQYF. The chain employs TRBV25-1 and TRBJ2-7; D unresolved. Germline CDR1 is MGHDK and CDR2 is SYGVNS. V lost 4 bases and J 5 bases, leaving 6 bases between the germline ends. The CDR3 is made up of 11 amino acids.